This TCR beta chain stems from a study of control samples from healthy donors and cancer patients. The method was immunoSEQ multiplex PCR; TCRdb's version includes in-frame clones alone and lacks a portion of them. The repertoire holds roughly 100,000 clones, with 80% to 95% as singletons. The receptor's source is a woman in her 30s in good health. Input material: blood.

CDR3 nucleotides: TGTGCCAGCAGCTACCGGGACAGGGGCTCCTACGAGCAGTACTTC. As protein: CASSYRDRGSYEQYF. V is TRBV7-9 and J is TRBJ2-7; 10 positions match TRBD1. The CDR3 is 15 amino acids. Germline lookup yields CDR1 SEHNR and CDR2 FQNEAQ (reference sequence). The V and J ends lost 4 bases and 0 bases, in that order; junction bases with no gene match: 3.